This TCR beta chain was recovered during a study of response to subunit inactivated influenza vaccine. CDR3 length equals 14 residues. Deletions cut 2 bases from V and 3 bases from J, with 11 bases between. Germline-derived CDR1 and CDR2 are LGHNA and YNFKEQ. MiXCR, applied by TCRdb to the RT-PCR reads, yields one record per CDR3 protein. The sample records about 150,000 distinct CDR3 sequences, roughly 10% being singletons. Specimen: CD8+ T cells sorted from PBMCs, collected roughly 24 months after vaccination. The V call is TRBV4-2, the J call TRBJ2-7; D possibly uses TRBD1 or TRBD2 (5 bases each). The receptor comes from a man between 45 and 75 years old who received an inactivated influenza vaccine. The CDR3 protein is CASSQLLGDYEQYF. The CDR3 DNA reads TGTGCCAGCAGCCAACTACTAGGGGACTACGAGCAGTACTTC.